Listed below are T cell receptor beta chains from one sample, sequenced in a study of cytomegalovirus exposure and HLA in healthy donors. Measured with immunoSEQ multiplex PCR; TCRdb has only the in-frame clones, and not every one. The sample consists of under 200,000 clones, roughly 91% of them appearing once. Material: PBMCs. The source is a man younger than 35 in good health and CMV-seropositive. Each CDR3 is given with its conserved first and last residue. The D gene is left open where the match is weak. Clone size is stated in some rows and not others, as once, few, many or a class when expanded.

clone_size,v_call,j_call,d_call,cdr3_aa,cdr3_nt
-,TRBV12-5,TRBJ2-4,TRBD2,CASGLAPRGGQANIQYF,TGTGCTAGTGGCCTCGCCCCCCGGGGGGGGCAGGCAAACATTCAGTACTTC
-,TRBV2,TRBJ2-7,TRBD2,CASSGTSNEQYF,TGTGCCAGCAGCGGGACTAGTAACGAGCAGTACTTC
-,TRBV11-3,TRBJ2-7,TRBD2,CASSLTPWTSGVYEQYF,TGTGCCAGCAGCTTGACACCTTGGACTAGCGGAGTGTACGAGCAGTACTTC
once,TRBV9,TRBJ2-7,TRBD2,CASSPTGLAVYEQYF,TGTGCCAGCAGCCCCACGGGACTAGCGGTCTACGAGCAGTACTTC
-,TRBV11-3,TRBJ2-1,TRBD2,CASSLWGGPRGGRAPEQFF,TGTGCCAGCAGCTTATGGGGAGGGCCTAGGGGCGGGAGGGCCCCTGAGCAGTTCTTC
-,TRBV6-4,TRBJ2-1,TRBD2,CASSGSGGEQFF,TGTGCCAGCAGTGGGTCGGGAGGTGAGCAGTTCTTC
-,TRBV7-9,TRBJ2-7,TRBD1,CASSLGQLYEQYF,TGTGCCAGCAGCTTGGGACAGTTATACGAGCAGTACTTC
-,TRBV19,TRBJ1-5,-,CASSLGQISNQPQHF,TGTGCCAGTAGTCTCGGACAGATAAGCAATCAGCCCCAGCATTTT
-,TRBV30,TRBJ2-1,-,CAWVVSSYNEQFF,TGTGCCTGGGTAGTTAGCTCCTACAATGAGCAGTTCTTC
few,TRBV6-5,TRBJ2-7,TRBD2,CASSPTSGGYEQYF,TGTGCCAGCAGTCCCACTAGCGGAGGCTACGAGCAGTACTTC
many,TRBV28,TRBJ2-3,TRBD1,CASSTLILAMGQGTDTQYF,TGTGCCAGCAGTACCCTGATTTTGGCAATGGGACAGGGCACAGATACGCAGTATTTT
-,TRBV5-8,TRBJ1-3,-,CASSLAYGGLDTIYF,TGTGCCAGCAGCTTGGCCTACGGGGGTCTGGACACCATATATTTT
-,TRBV6-6,TRBJ2-7,TRBD1,CASSSGQGNEQYF,TGTGCCAGCAGTTCCGGACAGGGCAACGAGCAGTACTTC
-,TRBV7-9,TRBJ2-3,-,CASRHFGAGLLADTQYF,TGTGCCAGCCGTCATTTTGGTGCGGGACTCTTGGCAGATACGCAGTATTTT
-,TRBV13,TRBJ2-5,TRBD2,CASSSRGGEETQYF,TGTGCCAGCAGTTCCCGGGGGGGGGAAGAGACCCAGTACTTC
-,TRBV28,TRBJ2-7,TRBD2,CASSPGLGTNEQYF,TGTGCCAGCAGCCCGGGACTAGGCACCAACGAGCAGTACTTC
few,TRBV7-9,TRBJ2-3,TRBD2,CASSLALLAGVADTQYF,TGTGCCAGCAGCCTAGCGTTGTTGGCGGGAGTTGCAGATACGCAGTATTTT
-,TRBV28,TRBJ2-7,-,CASSTTSYEQYF,TGTGCCAGCAGTACAACAAGCTACGAGCAGTACTTC
-,TRBV7-8,TRBJ2-3,-,CASSSGRTDTQYF,TGTGCCAGTTCCAGCGGGCGCACAGATACGCAGTATTTT
-,TRBV7-9,TRBJ2-7,TRBD2,CASSLVGGTYEQYF,TGTGCCAGCAGCTTGGTGGGGGGGACCTACGAGCAGTACTTC
-,TRBV4-1,TRBJ1-4,-,CASSQDQGIANEKLFF,TGCGCCAGCAGCCAAGATCAGGGTATAGCTAATGAAAAACTGTTTTTT
-,TRBV28,TRBJ1-5,-,CASSDPGNQPQHF,TGTGCCAGCAGTGACCCCGGGAATCAGCCCCAGCATTTT
once,TRBV6-4,TRBJ2-6,-,CASSPRGTGANVLTF,TGTGCCAGCAGTCCCAGGGGAACTGGGGCCAACGTCCTGACTTTC
-,TRBV14,TRBJ1-2,-,CASSPRGFDYGYTF,TGTGCCAGCAGCCCAAGGGGGTTTGACTATGGCTACACCTTC
-,TRBV5-1,TRBJ2-5,TRBD2,CASSLVLAGGPGETQYF,TGCGCCAGCAGCTTGGTACTAGCGGGAGGGCCGGGGGAGACCCAGTACTTC
-,TRBV7-9,TRBJ2-1,TRBD2,CASSLASGTSFNEQFF,TGTGCCAGCAGCTTAGCGTCGGGGACTAGCTTTAATGAGCAGTTCTTC
-,TRBV7-6,TRBJ1-1,TRBD1,CASSSGQGAYTEAFF,TGTGCCAGCAGCAGTGGACAGGGGGCGTACACTGAAGCTTTCTTT
-,TRBV5-8,TRBJ2-5,-,CASSLAAVIGTETQYF,TGTGCCAGCAGCTTGGCGGCGGTAATTGGTACAGAGACCCAGTACTTC
-,TRBV10-3,TRBJ2-1,TRBD2,CAITPTSGAYNEQFF,TGTGCCATCACCCCGACTAGCGGGGCCTACAATGAGCAGTTCTTC
-,TRBV6-1,TRBJ2-7,TRBD2,CAHGAGGSYEQYF,TGTGCCCATGGGGCGGGAGGCTCCTACGAGCAGTACTTC
-,TRBV7-6,TRBJ2-2,TRBD2,CASSTRVRTRSTGELFF,TGTGCCAGCAGCACTAGGGTGCGGACTAGAAGCACCGGGGAGCTGTTTTTT
-,TRBV18,TRBJ1-2,-,CASSPPVGGGRGDYGYTF,TGTGCCAGCTCACCACCGGTTGGCGGCGGACGGGGGGATTATGGCTACACCTTC
-,TRBV5-4,TRBJ2-3,TRBD1,CASSSPGTGYSDTQYF,TGTGCCAGCAGCAGTCCCGGGACAGGGTATTCAGATACGCAGTATTTT
once,TRBV2,TRBJ2-3,-,CASRDNSRADTQYF,TGTGCCTCACGGGACAATTCCCGCGCAGATACGCAGTATTTT
once,TRBV5-1,TRBJ2-3,-,CASSLVILGLTDTQYF,TGCGCCAGCAGCTTGGTGATTCTAGGTCTGACAGATACGCAGTATTTT
-,TRBV5-4,TRBJ1-2,-,CASSSLQVRPGGGYGYTF,TGTGCCAGCAGTTCACTCCAAGTCAGGCCCGGAGGAGGCTATGGCTACACCTTC